Below are 29 T cell receptor beta chains sequenced from a single sample in a study. Via MiXCR, TCRdb re-called the 5' RACE reads, giving one row per CDR3 protein. This table holds roughly 64,000 distinct CDR3 sequences, around a fifth found once. Specimen: memory CD4+ T cells sorted from a lymph node. Subset indicated: memory CD4+ T cells, CD4+CD45RO+CD25-. These receptors came from a female donor with breast cancer.

A remark on this clonotype: A much more abundant neighbour one base away suggests this may be a read error. V gene TRBV5-1 combines with J gene TRBJ2-1, with TRBD1 identical over 10 bases. Germline loops: CDR1 SGHRS, CDR2 YFSETQ. The CDR3 is 14 amino acids. Trimming took 6 bases from V and 8 from J; bases not matched to a gene: 8. The CDR3 reads CASNRDRGVDEQFF. The DNA for the CDR3 is TGCGCCAGCAACCGGGACAGGGGAGTCGATGAGCAGTTCTTC.

The chain couples TRBV11-2 to TRBJ2-5; 7 bases match TRBD2. V shed 10 bases and J 7 bases; nucleotides not matched to a gene: 9. The CDR3 sequence is 12 residues long. From germline, CDR1 is SGHAT and CDR2 FQNNGV. This CDR3 reads CAIGEGSGTQYF. CDR3 in DNA: TGTGCCATAGGGGAGGGTTCGGGGACCCAGTACTTC. The entire variable domain, with the rest obtained from reference TRBV11-2 and TRBJ2-5, is as follows: EAGVAQSPRYKIIEKRQSVAFWCNPISGHATLYWYQQILGQGPKLLIQFQNNGVVDDSQLPKDRFSAERLKGVDSTLKIQPAKLEDSAVYLCAIGEGSGTQYFGPGTRLLVL.

This clonotype came up a few times. The chain joins TRBV5-5 to TRBJ2-2; D gene uncertain. CDR1 SGHKS and CDR2 YYEKEE come from the germline V gene (reference sequence). V was shortened by 1 base and J by 6 bases, with 7 bases between the two germline ends. The CDR3 loop spans 13 amino acids. This CDR3 reads CASSLTVAGELFF. CDR3 bases: TGTGCCAGCAGCTTGACCGTCGCCGGGGAGCTGTTTTTT.

This clonotype was detected a few times. The chain links TRBV3-1 to TRBJ1-4; possible D gene TRBD1, 6 bases. This CDR3 contains 15 residues. In germline, CDR1 is LGHDT, CDR2 YNNKEL (reference sequence). The V end lost 4 bases, the J end lost 7 bases, and 16 bases lay between the germline ends. CDR3 nucleotides: TGTGCCAGCAGCCCTGGGGGCAGAGGCGGTGAAAAACTGTTTTTT. Its translation is CASSPGGRGGEKLFF.

The chain is built from TRBV7-9 and TRBJ2-3, with D perhaps TRBD2 (6 bases). Germline V lookup: CDR1 SEHNR, CDR2 FQNEAQ (reference sequence). The CDR3 runs to 14 residues. V was clipped by 3 bases and J by 2 bases, with 9 bases between them. The CDR3 region has the DNA TGTGCCAGCAGCTTGGGCGGGGTCACAGATACGCAGTATTTT. Its protein product is CASSLGGVTDTQYF. Variable domain in full (rest from reference TRBV7-9 and TRBJ2-3): DTGVSQNPRHKITKRGQNVTFRCDPISEHNRLYWYRQTLGQGPEFLTYFQNEAQLEKSRLLSDRFSAERPKGSFSTLEIQRTEQGDSAMYLCASSLGGVTDTQYFGPGTRLTVL.

This clonotype was observed many times. The chain has TRBV11-2 and TRBJ1-1; 7 bases agree with TRBD1. The V gene end was trimmed by 3 bases and the J gene end by 4 bases; junction bases not matched to a gene: 5. This CDR3 has 14 residues. Per the germline V gene, CDR1 is SGHAT and CDR2 is FQNNGV. The CDR3 DNA reads TGTGCCAGCAGCTTCGACAGGGTAGGCACTGAAGCTTTCTTT. Translated: CASSFDRVGTEAFF.

The V gene is TRBV6-1, the J gene TRBJ1-1; D gene ambiguous. Deletions cut 7 bases from V and 1 base from J, with 16 bases between. Looked up from germline, CDR1 is MNHNS and CDR2 is SASEGT. The CDR3 is 15 residues long. CDR3 protein: CASILGAVGNTEAFF. Here the CDR3 DNA reads TGTGCCAGCATTTTAGGAGCTGTAGGGAACACTGAAGCTTTCTTT.

This clonotype was recorded a few times. The J gene is TRBJ2-1, the V gene TRBV13; 9 bases align to TRBD2. Looked up from germline, CDR1 is PRHDT and CDR2 is FYEKMQ (reference sequence). V lost 5 bases, J lost 4 bases, and 12 bases stayed unmatched. The CDR3 is made up of 17 amino acids. CDR3 nucleotide sequence: TGTGCCAGCAGCGCCCGTTTGGGGCGGGAGGGTTACAATGAGCAGTTCTTC. Amino acids: CASSARLGREGYNEQFF. The full variable domain, its missing parts supplied by reference TRBV13 and TRBJ2-1, is AAGVIQSPRHLIKEKRETATLKCYPIPRHDTVYWYQQGPGQDPQFLISFYEKMQSDKGSIPDRFSAQQFSDYHSELNMSSLELGDSALYFCASSARLGREGYNEQFFGPGTRLTVL.

This clonotype was observed a few times. This sequence joins TRBV20-1 and TRBJ2-3, with 7 bases aligning to TRBD1. From germline, CDR1 is DFQATT and CDR2 SNEGSKA (reference sequence). Trimming took 5 bases from V and 4 from J; bases not matched to a gene: 9. The length of the CDR3 is 14 residues. For the CDR3, the DNA is TGCAGTGCTGACCAGGGGGTAAGGGCAGATACGCAGTATTTT. Its protein is CSADQGVRADTQYF.

Of note for this clonotype: A single base separates this from a much larger clone, so it may be a read error. This chain uses TRBV6-1 with TRBJ2-2; D is perhaps TRBD1 (6 bases). Germline assignment: CDR1 MNHNS and CDR2 SASEGT. This CDR3 comprises 15 residues. Trimming took off 6 bases at V and 3 bases at J, with 14 bases between the two ends. In DNA form, the CDR3 reads TGTGCCAGCAGGGATCGACAGGATTACACCGGGGAGCTGTTTTTT. Its translation is CASRDRQDYTGELFF.

This clonotype was found many times. This chain uses TRBV5-1 with TRBJ2-5; D is possibly TRBD2 (7 bases). Trimming stripped 8 bases from V and 5 bases from J, with 25 bases between. This CDR3 is built from 16 residues. CDR1 and CDR2 from the germline V gene are SGHRS and YFSETQ. The CDR3 DNA reads TGCGCCAGATCGAGAGACAGCCGGGGGGCTGACGAGACCCAGTACTTC. Residues: CARSRDSRGADETQYF.

The CDR3 DNA sequence: TGTGCCAGCAGCTTAACCCCAGGGAGCACTGAAGCTTTCTTT. Protein: CASSLTPGSTEAFF. The chain carries TRBV7-3 and TRBJ1-1, with D perhaps TRBD1 (5 bases). The CDR3 has 14 amino acids. Germline V gene sequence: CDR1 SGHTA, CDR2 FQGTGA. Trimming took 0 bases from V and 4 from J, leaving 9 bases between them.

This clonotype appeared a few times. The chain is built from TRBV4-2 and TRBJ1-5; 7 bases map to TRBD1. Germline CDR1 and CDR2: LGHNA and YNFKEQ. CDR3 length: 18 residues. The trim removed 0 bases at V and 1 base at J, leaving 9 bases unmatched. CDR3 sequence (DNA): TGTGCCAGCAGCCAAGAAGCCGGGACAGTAAACAGCAATCAGCCCCAGCATTTT. It specifies CASSQEAGTVNSNQPQHF.

This clonotype was detected once. With a much larger clone just one base away, this may be a read error. CDR3 sequence (DNA): TGTGGCATCAGTGATAACAGAAACTATGGCTACACCTTC. Translating it yields CGISDNRNYGYTF. V is TRBV10-3 and J is TRBJ1-2; D remains ambiguous. This CDR3 has 13 residues. The germline V gene has CDR1 ENHRY and CDR2 SYGVKD.

The table lists this clonotype with a few counts. The gene calls are TRBV7-2 and TRBJ2-2; 10 bases map to TRBD2. Trimming took 5 bases from V and 6 from J; bases not matched to a gene: 6. CDR1 and CDR2 from the germline V gene are SGHTA and FQGNSA. The CDR3 is 15 amino acids. Here the CDR3 DNA reads TGTGCCAGCAGCCCCCTAGCGGGAGCGGCCGGGGAGCTGTTTTTT. Its protein is CASSPLAGAAGELFF.

This clonotype has a handful of counts. The rearrangement links TRBV11-3 to TRBJ2-5; no reliable D call. CDR3 length: 11 residues. Trimming pared 2 bases from V and 7 bases from J, leaving 5 bases between. Per germline, CDR1 SGHNT and CDR2 YENEEA. CDR3 sequence: CASSLKGTQYF. Here the CDR3 DNA reads TGTGCCAGCAGCTTAAAGGGGACCCAGTACTTC.

This clonotype was detected ten times or more. The chain employs TRBV5-1 and TRBJ1-5, with unresolved D. CDR1 is SGHRS and CDR2 is YFSETQ in the germline V gene. Trimming shortened V by 0 bases and J by 9 bases, and 10 bases separated the two germline ends. The length of the CDR3 is 13 residues. The CDR3 sequence is CASSLAGSWPQHF. CDR3 in DNA: TGCGCCAGCAGCTTGGCCGGCAGTTGGCCCCAGCATTTT.

The sample holds many counts of this clonotype. The V and J genes are TRBV5-1 and TRBJ2-7; D is perhaps TRBD1 or TRBD2 (6 bases each). Trimming cost V 4 bases and J 4 bases, with 12 bases left between them. Germline V lookup: CDR1 SGHRS, CDR2 YFSETQ. The CDR3 consists of 13 residues. The CDR3 is CASSAGQVYEQYF. CDR3 coding DNA: TGCGCCAGCAGCGCGGGACAAGTTTACGAGCAGTACTTC.

By sample share, this clonotype is medium-sized. The chain couples TRBV7-2 to TRBJ1-6; D call uncertain. The CDR3 runs to 13 residues. V was trimmed by 6 bases and J by 10 bases, leaving 13 bases between them. From germline, CDR1 is SGHTA and CDR2 FQGNSA. The CDR3 nucleotides are TGTGCCAGCAGGGATACCGTCGGGTCACCCCTCCACTTT. This sequence encodes CASRDTVGSPLHF.

This clonotype was picked up many times. The chain carries TRBV20-1 and TRBJ1-1; 7 nucleotides agree with TRBD1. Unmatched junction bases numbered 2, after V lost 2 bases and J lost 5 bases. Germline V CDR1 and CDR2: DFQATT, SNEGSKA (reference sequence). The CDR3 extends over 12 amino acids. In nucleotides, the CDR3 is TGCAGTGCTAGACAGGGGGGAACTGAAGCTTTCTTT. It yields the protein CSARQGGTEAFF.

This chain joins TRBV20-1 and TRBJ1-5; 9 bases fit TRBD1. V shed 0 bases, J shed 7 bases, and the junction held 10 bases outside the gene matches. The V gene's germline CDR1 is DFQATT and CDR2 SNEGSKA (reference sequence). The CDR3 contains 16 residues. CDR3 bases: TGCAGTGCTAGAGATGCGGACAGGGGAGTATGGCAGCCCCAGCATTTT. It yields the protein CSARDADRGVWQPQHF.

V and J are TRBV7-9 and TRBJ2-6, with TRBD1 identical over 9 bases. CDR3 length equals 18 residues. V dropped 7 bases and J dropped 2; count of bases not matched to a gene: 12. CDR1 and CDR2 from the germline V gene are SEHNR and FQNEAQ (reference sequence). DNA of the CDR3: TGTGCCAGCATACACATGGACAGGGGTAAACCTGGGGCCAACGTCCTGACTTTC. Translating it yields CASIHMDRGKPGANVLTF. Filled out from reference TRBV7-9 and TRBJ2-6, the complete variable domain reads DTGVSQNPRHKITKRGQNVTFRCDPISEHNRLYWYRQTLGQGPEFLTYFQNEAQLEKSRLLSDRFSAERPKGSFSTLEIQRTEQGDSAMYLCASIHMDRGKPGANVLTFGAGSRLTVL.

V gene TRBV5-4 combines with J gene TRBJ1-2; tentatively, D is TRBD1 (5 bases). The V gene lost 1 base and the J gene lost 4 bases, with 11 bases spanning the gap. The CDR3 runs 14 residues. CDR1 and CDR2 from the germline V gene are SGHNT and YYREEE (reference sequence). The CDR3 reads CASSLSQGFYGYTF. The CDR3 region has the DNA TGTGCCAGCAGCTTGAGTCAGGGCTTCTATGGCTACACCTTC.

The chain employs TRBV5-1 and TRBJ1-3; D is unresolved. Trimming pared 2 bases from V and 0 bases from J, leaving 12 bases between. Germline lookup yields CDR1 SGHRS and CDR2 YFSETQ. CDR3 length equals 16 residues. CDR3 sequence: CASSFQSASSGNTIYF. CDR3 DNA sequence: TGCGCCAGCAGCTTTCAGAGTGCCAGCTCTGGAAACACCATATATTTT.

This clonotype was detected only a few times. V is TRBV7-2 and J is TRBJ2-1; 7 nucleotides line up with TRBD2. The CDR3 runs 16 residues. Germline CDR1 SGHTA, CDR2 FQGNSA. Unmatched junction bases numbered 11, after V lost 5 bases and J lost 4 bases. This CDR3 reads CASSPRAGVLYNEQFF. CDR3 DNA: TGTGCCAGCAGCCCCCGGGCGGGAGTCTTATACAATGAGCAGTTCTTC.

This clonotype was seen a handful of times. The J gene is TRBJ2-3, the V gene TRBV5-1; tentatively, D is TRBD2 (7 bases). Trimming left V 4 bases short and J 7 bases short, with 19 bases between. This CDR3 spans 15 amino acids. CDR1 is SGHRS and CDR2 is YFSETQ in the germline V gene. As DNA, the CDR3 is TGCGCCAGCAGCGTATCGGGCGGGGGCACGAATACGCAGTATTTT. Its translation is CASSVSGGGTNTQYF.

The chain recombines TRBV12-3 or TRBV12-4 with TRBJ2-2; 9 nucleotides line up with TRBD1. V shed 7 bases and J 6 bases; nucleotides not matched to a gene: 6. The CDR3 runs to 14 residues. The CDR3: CASTAQGASGELFF. The CDR3 coding sequence is TGTGCCAGCACCGCACAGGGGGCCTCCGGGGAGCTGTTTTTT.

This chain joins TRBV3-1 and TRBJ2-7; maybe TRBD2 (6 bases). CDR1 and CDR2 (germline): LGHDT, YNNKEL (reference sequence). The CDR3 has 13 amino acids. Trimming took off 4 bases at V and 2 bases at J, with 9 bases between the two ends. The CDR3 nucleotides are TGTGCCAGCAGCCTCCGCGGGACCTACGAGCAGTACTTC. This gives the protein CASSLRGTYEQYF.

This clonotype was seen a few times. The chain combines TRBV15 with TRBJ2-7; D gene ambiguous. The germline CDR1 and CDR2 sequences are LNHNV and YYDKDF (reference sequence). The CDR3 is 14 residues long. Deletions cut 5 bases from V and 5 bases from J, with 16 bases between. In DNA, the CDR3 is TGTGCCACCAGCTTCAGTCAAGGTGGGCACGAGCAGTACTTC. Encoded protein: CATSFSQGGHEQYF. The complete variable domain, with remaining parts taken from reference TRBV15 and TRBJ2-7, reads DAMVIQNPRYQVTQFGKPVTLSCSQTLNHNVMYWYQQKSSQAPKLLFHYYDKDFNNEADTPDNFQSRRPNTSFCFLDIRSPGLGDTAMYLCATSFSQGGHEQYFGPGTRLTVT.